Each of the 2 T cell receptor beta chains below was sequenced from the same sample in a study of blood T cell repertoires in COVID-19. The method was immunoSEQ multiplex PCR; TCRdb's version includes in-frame clones alone and lacks a portion of them. The profile covers 390,000 or so clones, with around 91% appearing a single time and 6.5% taken by the ten largest. Sequenced input: peripheral blood. The receptors were gathered from a man younger than 35 with active or convalescent COVID-19.

The rearrangement uses TRBV5-1 and TRBJ2-7; D might be TRBD1 (7 bases). The CDR3 runs 16 residues. Germline V gene sequence: CDR1 SGHRS, CDR2 YFSETQ. V was clipped by 5 bases and J by 1 base, with 19 bases between them. The CDR3 is CASRGGVGQRSYEQYF. The CDR3 coding sequence is TGCGCCAGCAGGGGAGGAGTGGGACAGCGATCCTACGAGCAGTACTTC. Full variable domain (rest looked up from reference TRBV5-1 and TRBJ2-7): KAGVTQTPRYLIKTRGQQVTLSCSPISGHRSVSWYQQTPGQGLQFLFEYFSETQRNKGNFPGRFSGRQFSNSRSEMNVSTLELGDSALYLCASRGGVGQRSYEQYFGPGTRLTVT.

This chain connects TRBV7-2 to TRBJ2-5; 8 bases map to TRBD2. Germline values: CDR1 SGHTA, CDR2 FQGNSA. The V and J ends lost 5 bases and 4 bases, in that order; junction bases with no gene match: 12. CDR3 length: 16 amino acids. This chain's CDR3 is CASSPAGRATRETQYF. CDR3 bases: TGTGCCAGCAGCCCCGCCGGGAGGGCGACGAGAGAGACCCAGTACTTC.